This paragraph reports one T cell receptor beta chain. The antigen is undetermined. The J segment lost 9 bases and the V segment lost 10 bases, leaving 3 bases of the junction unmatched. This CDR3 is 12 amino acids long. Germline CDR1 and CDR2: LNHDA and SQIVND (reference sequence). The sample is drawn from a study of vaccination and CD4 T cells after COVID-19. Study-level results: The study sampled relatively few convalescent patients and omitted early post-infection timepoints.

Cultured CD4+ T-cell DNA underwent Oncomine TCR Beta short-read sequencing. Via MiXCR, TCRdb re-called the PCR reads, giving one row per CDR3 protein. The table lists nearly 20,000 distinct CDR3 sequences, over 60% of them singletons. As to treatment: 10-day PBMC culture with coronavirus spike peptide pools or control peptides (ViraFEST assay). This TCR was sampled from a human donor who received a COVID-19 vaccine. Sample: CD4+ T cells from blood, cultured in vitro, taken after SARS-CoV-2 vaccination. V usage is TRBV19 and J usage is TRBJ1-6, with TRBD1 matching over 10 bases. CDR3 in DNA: TGTGCCACCCGACAGGGGGCTTCACCCCTCCACTTT. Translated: CATRQGASPLHF.